The clone carrying this T cell receptor (beta chain) was recorded only once. Its antigen is not known. Donors were drawn from the roughly 110-subject validation cohort, separate from the roughly 670-subject first cohort. Method: immunoSEQ multiplex PCR; TCRdb's copy keeps in-frame clones and lacks some. This table has 80,000 to 100,000 clones, around 90% appearing once. This record comes from a study of cytomegalovirus exposure and HLA in healthy donors. Study-level points and caveats: In vitro confirmation showed three CMV-associated chains to be CMV antigen specific.

The source is a woman aged 30 to 39 in good health and CMV-seronegative. What was sequenced was PBMCs.

CDR3 in DNA: TGTGCCAGCAGTTTAGCTATGGGTTCTGGGGCCAACGTCCTGACTTTC. It is translated as CASSLAMGSGANVLTF. J is TRBJ2-6 and V is TRBV6-5; D gene uncertain. The V gene lost 4 bases and the J gene lost 1 base, with 11 bases spanning the gap. Germline CDR1 and CDR2: MNHEY and SVGAGI. The CDR3 runs to 16 residues.